These T cell receptor beta chains were read from a single sample in a study of OX40 agonist ivuxolimab in advanced cancers. Assay: immunoSEQ multiplex PCR; the TCRdb copy retains only in-frame clones and omits some. The sample has tens of thousands of clones, roughly 85% seen once. The sequenced sample was CD4+ or CD8+ T cells sorted from blood, obtained in a trial of the OX40 agonist ivuxolimab. The receptors here all came from an adult with an advanced solid tumor such as melanoma, head and neck, liver or kidney cancer. Each CDR3 is given with its conserved first and last residue. The D gene is left open where the match is weak. Only part of the rows carry a size: once, few, many, or a class if the clone is expanded.

j_call v_call d_call clone_size cdr3_nt cdr3_aa
TRBJ1-4 TRBV6-1 TRBD1 few TGTGCCAGCAGTGCGATACAGGGGGTGGGTGAAAAACTGTTTTTT CASSAIQGVGEKLFF
TRBJ1-4 TRBV18 TRBD1 . TGTGCCAGCTCACCCCAGACAGGGTTTCCGGAAAAACTGTTTTTT CASSPQTGFPEKLFF
TRBJ2-2 TRBV6-5 . . TGTGCCAGCAGTTACCAGACTAGTATGACCACCGGGGAGCTGTTTTTT CASSYQTSMTTGELFF
TRBJ2-1 TRBV7-6 TRBD2 . TGTGCCAGCAGCCATCAGCGGGGTGAGCAGTTCTTC CASSHQRGEQFF
TRBJ2-5 TRBV5-1 TRBD1 . TGCGCCAGCAGCCCTCCGGGGACAGGGGGCAGGGAGACCCAGTACTTC CASSPPGTGGRETQYF
TRBJ1-6 TRBV5-6 . . TGTGCCAGCAGAATGCAGGGGTATAATTCACCCCTCCACTTT CASRMQGYNSPLHF
TRBJ2-7 TRBV5-1 TRBD1 . TGCGCCAGCAGCTTGGTGCAACGGACAGGGGTCGCCTACGAGCAGTACTTC CASSLVQRTGVAYEQYF
TRBJ2-3 TRBV7-9 TRBD1 . TGTGCCAGCAGGCCCTGGGGACAGGGATCAGATACGCAGTATTTT CASRPWGQGSDTQYF
TRBJ2-7 TRBV11-2 TRBD2 few TGTGCCAGCAGGCAGCCGGGACGGGGGGCCTACGAGCAGTACTTC CASRQPGRGAYEQYF
TRBJ1-1 TRBV5-1 . . TGCGCCAGCAGCTTGAACGACGGATTCAACACTGAAGCTTTCTTT CASSLNDGFNTEAFF
TRBJ1-5 TRBV7-8 . . TGTGCCAGCAGCTTAGAGAGCGATCAGCCCCAGCATTTT CASSLESDQPQHF
TRBJ1-4 TRBV30 . . TGTGCCTGGAGTGCAGACCCGGGAAGCCGAGAAAAACTGTTTTTT CAWSADPGSREKLFF
TRBJ1-2 TRBV5-4 TRBD1 . TGTGCCAGCAAGGAAGGACAGGGGGGCTATGGCTACACCTTC CASKEGQGGYGYTF
TRBJ1-1 TRBV11-3 TRBD1 once TGTGCCAGCGGCACAGGGGGCGGCACTGAAGCTTTCTTT CASGTGGGTEAFF
TRBJ1-5 TRBV6-1 TRBD1 . TGTGCCAGCAGGGGGACAGGGGGAAACAATCAGCCCCAGCATTTT CASRGTGGNNQPQHF
TRBJ2-7 TRBV5-1 TRBD1 . TGCGCCAGCAAGGGGACAGTCGAGCAGTACTTC CASKGTVEQYF
TRBJ2-1 TRBV6-5 TRBD1 . TGTGCCAGTTCGACAGGGCGAATGTCCTACAATGAGCAGTTCTTC CASSTGRMSYNEQFF